This T cell receptor beta chain was documented in a study of blood T cells in healthy people across ages. Study observations and caveats: Higher diversity, along with more naive CD4+ cells, distinguished long-lived donors from aged donors.

This clonotype was picked up a small number of times. The antigen remains unidentified. The second PCR ran about 6 to 12 cycles with a sample-barcoded 5' primer and J-beta primers. Via MiXCR, TCRdb re-called the 5' RACE reads, giving one row per CDR3 protein. The profile shows 450,000 to 600,000 distinct CDR3 sequences, about 29% of them singletons. V lost 5 bases, J lost 6 bases, and 6 bases stayed unmatched. CDR1 SGHDN and CDR2 FVKESK come from the germline V gene. The CDR3 consists of 15 residues. These same data were also listed under a study on T cells of mothers and their children.

The receptor comes from a boy aged 2 to 10 in good health. The chain combines TRBV14 with TRBJ2-1; TRBD2 aligns across 11 bases. Material for sequencing was blood. CDR3 loop: CASSVIAGGINEQFF. The DNA for the CDR3 is TGTGCCAGCAGCGTTATAGCGGGAGGGATCAATGAGCAGTTCTTC.